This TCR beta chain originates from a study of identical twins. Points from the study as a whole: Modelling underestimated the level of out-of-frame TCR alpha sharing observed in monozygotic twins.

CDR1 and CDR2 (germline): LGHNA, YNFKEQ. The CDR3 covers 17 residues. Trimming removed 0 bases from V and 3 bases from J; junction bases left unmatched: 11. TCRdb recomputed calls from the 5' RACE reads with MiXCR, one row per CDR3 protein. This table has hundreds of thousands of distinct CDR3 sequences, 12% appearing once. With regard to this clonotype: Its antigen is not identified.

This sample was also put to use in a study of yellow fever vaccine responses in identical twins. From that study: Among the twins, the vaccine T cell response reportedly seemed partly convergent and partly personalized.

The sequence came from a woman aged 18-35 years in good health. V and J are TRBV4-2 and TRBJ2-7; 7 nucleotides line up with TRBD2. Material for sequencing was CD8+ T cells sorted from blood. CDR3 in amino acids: CASSQEGGGTSFYEQYF. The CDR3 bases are TGTGCCAGCAGCCAAGAGGGGGGGGGGACCTCCTTCTACGAGCAGTACTTC.